This entry is about one T cell receptor beta chain. The data were produced by immunoSEQ multiplex PCR, yet TCRdb's version contains in-frame clones alone and is incomplete. Of some 160,000 clones listed, about 91% were seen once; the top ten hold about 4.2%. The data belong to a study of T cell responses to AZD1222 COVID-19 vaccine. The germline CDR1 and CDR2 sequences are MDHEN and SYDVKM. This CDR3 contains 14 residues. The V gene end was trimmed by 6 bases and the J gene end by 5 bases; junction bases not matched to a gene: 9. V usage is TRBV28 and J usage is TRBJ1-1; TRBD1 aligns across 7 bases. The sequence came from an adult in good health. Here the sequenced sample was peripheral blood, taken on day 0 of AZD1222 vaccination. CDR3 region: CASRNRDSGTEAFF. The CDR3 DNA sequence: TGTGCCAGCAGAAACCGGGACAGCGGGACTGAAGCTTTCTTT.